The 32 T cell receptor beta chains below all came from one sample that was sequenced in a study of T cell responses to AZD1222 COVID-19 vaccine. The data were produced by immunoSEQ multiplex PCR, yet TCRdb's version contains in-frame clones alone and is incomplete. The sample shows around 150,000 clones, 85% to 95% of them seen only once. The sequencing here drew on peripheral blood, taken 28 days after the second AZD1222 dose. Receptors were obtained from an adult who received the AZD1222 COVID-19 vaccine.

This chain links TRBV19 with TRBJ1-1; weak D call: TRBD1 (5 bases). The V and J ends lost 3 bases and 1 base respectively, with 9 bases between them. This CDR3 region has 14 residues. CDR1 is LNHDA, CDR2 SQIVND, per germline (reference sequence). As DNA, the CDR3 is TGTGCCAGTAGTATGGGACGGACGAACACTGAAGCTTTCTTT. This gives the protein CASSMGRTNTEAFF. Drawing the rest from reference TRBV19 and TRBJ1-1, the complete variable domain is DGGITQSPKYLFRKEGQNVTLSCEQNLNHDAMYWYRQDPGQGLRLIYYSQIVNDFQKGDIAEGYSVSREKKESFPLTVTSAQKNPTAFYLCASSMGRTNTEAFFGQGTRLTVV.

This clone has only one observation. V usage is TRBV5-1 and J usage is TRBJ2-5; D is perhaps TRBD2 (5 bases). CDR1 and CDR2 (germline): SGHRS, YFSETQ. Trimming removed 3 bases at V and 5 bases at J, with 11 bases between. CDR3 length: 13 amino acids. CDR3 in amino acids: CASSWAQRETQYF. The CDR3 coding sequence is TGCGCCAGCAGCTGGGCTCAGCGGGAGACCCAGTACTTC. The whole variable domain, remainder taken from reference TRBV5-1 and TRBJ2-5, is KAGVTQTPRYLIKTRGQQVTLSCSPISGHRSVSWYQQTPGQGLQFLFEYFSETQRNKGNFPGRFSGRQFSNSRSEMNVSTLELGDSALYLCASSWAQRETQYFGPGTRLLVL.

V usage is TRBV11-3 and J usage is TRBJ1-1, with D tentatively TRBD1 (6 bases). The V and J ends lost 0 bases and 1 base respectively, with 18 bases between them. CDR1 SGHNT and CDR2 YENEEA come from the germline V gene. The length of the CDR3 is 18 residues. The CDR3 is CASSLEGQWGRRNTEAFF. As DNA, the CDR3 is TGTGCCAGCAGCTTAGAGGGGCAGTGGGGGCGCCGGAACACTGAAGCTTTCTTT.

The V gene is TRBV7-9, the J gene TRBJ2-7; 7 bases map to TRBD1. This CDR3 spans 14 amino acids. Germline V gene data show CDR1 as SEHNR and CDR2 as FQNEAQ (reference sequence). Unmatched junction bases numbered 6, after V lost 4 bases and J lost 3 bases. In DNA, the CDR3 is TGTGCCAGCAGCTCAACTGACAGGGACTACGAGCAGTACTTC. Translation: CASSSTDRDYEQYF.

The genes are TRBV30 and TRBJ2-5; no firm D call. This CDR3 is 13 amino acids long. Trimming stripped 2 bases from V and 5 bases from J, with 12 bases between. Germline values: CDR1 GTSNPN, CDR2 SVGIG (reference sequence). Written as DNA, the CDR3 is TGTGCCTGGAGTCTTCGCTTTGGGGAGACCCAGTACTTC. Amino acid sequence: CAWSLRFGETQYF.

For this clone: Its ends do not fully match the called genes, so a read error is possible. The chain recombines TRBV7-7 with TRBJ2-1, with 8 positions matching TRBD2. The CDR3 extends over 16 amino acids. In germline, CDR1 is SSHAT, CDR2 FNYEAQ (reference sequence). CDR3: CASSPSRGGIYNEQFF. The CDR3, as DNA: TGTGCTAGCAGCCCTAGCCGGGGGGGCATCTACAATGAGCAGTTCTTC.

There are a few counts of this clone. This chain links TRBV7-2 with TRBJ1-6; D ambiguous. Trimming pared 1 base from V and 9 bases from J, leaving 10 bases between. This CDR3 has 14 residues. Germline CDR1 and CDR2: SGHTA and FQGNSA. CDR3 nucleotides: TGTGCCAGCAGCTTAGTGCGAATGAGTTCACCCCTCCACTTT. Translated, it gives CASSLVRMSSPLHF.

The rearrangement links TRBV6-5 to TRBJ1-2, with D perhaps TRBD1 (5 bases). Looked up from germline, CDR1 is MNHEY and CDR2 is SVGAGI. Between the trimmed V and J ends, which lost 0 bases and 6 bases, there was a span of 8 bases. The CDR3 is 13 residues long. CDR3 loop: CASSYSGGDGYTF. CDR3 bases: TGTGCCAGCAGTTACTCGGGGGGAGATGGCTACACCTTC.

The rearrangement links TRBV7-2 to TRBJ2-3, with D possibly TRBD2 on 5 matching bases. CDR1 SGHTA and CDR2 FQGNSA come from the germline V gene. This CDR3 is built from 14 residues. V lost 5 bases to trimming and J lost 7 bases, with 16 bases between them. CDR3 nucleotide sequence: TGTGCCAGCAGCCCCCCCGAGGGCGTACATACGCAGTATTTT. As protein: CASSPPEGVHTQYF. Filled out from reference TRBV7-2 and TRBJ2-3, the complete variable domain reads GAGVSQSPSNKVTEKGKDVELRCDPISGHTALYWYRQSLGQGLEFLIYFQGNSAPDKSGLPSDRFSAERTGGSVSTLTIQRTQQEDSAVYLCASSPPEGVHTQYFGPGTRLTVL.

The chain links TRBV16 to TRBJ1-5; tentative D call: TRBD1 (5 bases). Germline V gene data show CDR1 as KGHSY and CDR2 as FQNENV. The CDR3 runs to 14 residues. V was cut by 1 base and J by 1 base, with 5 bases left in between. CDR3: CASSQWGSNQPQHF. The CDR3 coding sequence is TGTGCCAGCAGCCAATGGGGGAGCAATCAGCCCCAGCATTTT.

V and J are TRBV18 and TRBJ2-1, with a tentative D call TRBD1 (5 bases). Trimming shortened V by 3 bases and J by 5 bases, and 14 bases separated the two germline ends. Germline lookup yields CDR1 KGHSH and CDR2 LQKENI. This CDR3 contains 15 residues. The CDR3 sequence is CASSPLVQGDNEQFF. The CDR3 coding sequence is TGTGCCAGCTCACCTCTAGTCCAAGGGGACAATGAGCAGTTCTTC.

The chain combines TRBV28 with TRBJ2-5; TRBD2 might be the D (7 bases). CDR3 size: 16 residues. V was shortened by 6 bases and J by 3 bases, with 20 bases between the two germline ends. Germline V lookup: CDR1 MDHEN, CDR2 SYDVKM. DNA for the CDR3: TGTGCCAGCAGCCTCCCCGGGGCGGGGGCTGAAGAGACCCAGTACTTC. Its protein product is CASSLPGAGAEETQYF.

This clone was seen only a few times. A much larger clone differs by one base, so this may be a read error. The chain is built from TRBV4-1 and TRBJ1-1; TRBD1 is a possible D gene (5 bases). Germline assignment: CDR1 MGHRA and CDR2 YSYEKL. V was clipped by 3 bases and J by 1 base, with 6 bases between them. The CDR3 totals 13 residues. In DNA, the CDR3 is TGCGCCAGCAGCCAGACAGAGAACACTGAAGCTTTCTTT. Amino acid sequence: CASSQTENTEAFF.

This clone was seen just once. V usage is TRBV19 and J usage is TRBJ2-1, with TRBD2 matching over 9 bases. Looked up from germline, CDR1 is LNHDA and CDR2 is SQIVND (reference sequence). V was clipped by 3 bases and J by 0 bases; unmatched bases: 9. The CDR3 sequence is 18 residues long. The CDR3 reads CASSMRAGGRYSYNEQFF. The CDR3 nucleotides read TGTGCCAGTAGTATGAGGGCGGGGGGGCGCTACTCCTACAATGAGCAGTTCTTC. The entire variable domain, with the rest obtained from reference TRBV19 and TRBJ2-1, is as follows: DGGITQSPKYLFRKEGQNVTLSCEQNLNHDAMYWYRQDPGQGLRLIYYSQIVNDFQKGDIAEGYSVSREKKESFPLTVTSAQKNPTAFYLCASSMRAGGRYSYNEQFFGPGTRLTVL.

V and J are TRBV19 and TRBJ1-5, with D tentatively TRBD1 (5 bases). The CDR3 is 14 amino acids. Trimming removed 3 bases from V and 3 bases from J, with 9 bases in between. CDR1 LNHDA and CDR2 SQIVND come from the germline V gene (reference sequence). The CDR3 here is CASSIQGFNQPQHF. The CDR3 DNA is TGTGCCAGTAGTATTCAGGGCTTCAATCAGCCCCAGCATTTT.

For this clone: The sample contains more than one DNA sequence encoding this CDR3. The chain combines TRBV4-3 with TRBJ1-1; D call uncertain. This CDR3 contains 13 residues. Trimming removed 0 bases at V and 1 base at J, with 3 bases between. CDR1 is LGHNA and CDR2 is YSLEER in the germline V gene. The CDR3 bases are TGCGCCAGCAGCCAAGATAGGAACACTGAAGCTTTCTTT. This sequence encodes CASSQDRNTEAFF.

This clone was recorded only once. J is TRBJ2-2 and V is TRBV13; D not certain. This CDR3 region has 12 residues. V lost 0 bases and J lost 11, with 7 bases in between. CDR1 is PRHDT, CDR2 FYEKMQ, per germline (reference sequence). The CDR3 DNA follows: TGTGCCAGCAGCTTAGGAGGACCCGAGCTGTTTTTT. Its protein product is CASSLGGPELFF.

CDR3 protein: CASSLELPNTEAFF. The CDR3 DNA reads as TGTGCCAGCAGCTTAGAGCTACCGAACACTGAAGCTTTCTTT. V is TRBV7-8 and J is TRBJ1-1; D gene unclear. V lost 1 base and J 1 base, leaving 7 bases between the germline ends. The CDR3 length is 14 residues. Germline V gene lookup returns CDR1 SGHVS and CDR2 FQNEAQ.

This sequence joins TRBV6-1 and TRBJ1-4; no definite D call. The germline V and J ends were trimmed by 3 bases and 5 bases, with 10 bases remaining between them. Germline V lookup: CDR1 MNHNS, CDR2 SASEGT. This CDR3 has 14 amino acids. CDR3 sequence reads: CASSDRITNEKLFF. The CDR3 bases are TGTGCCAGCAGTGACAGGATTACAAATGAAAAACTGTTTTTT.

The V and J genes are TRBV29-1 and TRBJ2-2, with D perhaps matching TRBD2 (7 bases). The germline gives CDR1 SQVTM, CDR2 ANQGSEA. V was cut by 7 bases and J by 1 base, with 10 bases left in between. The CDR3 length is 13 residues. CDR3 nucleotide sequence: TGCAGCGGTAGGGGGGGGAACACCGGGGAGCTGTTTTTT. Translated: CSGRGGNTGELFF.

The chain has TRBV6-5 and TRBJ2-1; 9 positions match TRBD2. The CDR3 has 15 residues. The V and J ends lost 7 bases and 6 bases, in that order; junction bases with no gene match: 10. Per germline, CDR1 MNHEY and CDR2 SVGAGI. DNA of the CDR3: TGTGCCAGCACTCCGCCTAGCGGGGACTCCAATGAGCAGTTCTTC. Translated: CASTPPSGDSNEQFF.

This chain joins TRBV19 and TRBJ2-7; no clear D gene. Trimming removed 3 bases at V and 0 bases at J, with 9 bases between. Germline CDR1 LNHDA, CDR2 SQIVND (reference sequence). This CDR3 region has 14 residues. The CDR3 sequence is CASSIVPASYEQYF. The CDR3 nucleotides are TGTGCCAGTAGTATCGTCCCAGCCTCCTACGAGCAGTACTTC.

This rearrangement joins TRBV28 to TRBJ2-7; 7 bases are shared with TRBD2. Germline V gene lookup returns CDR1 MDHEN and CDR2 SYDVKM. The CDR3 loop spans 14 amino acids. V gave up 2 bases and J gave up 3 bases; unmatched junction bases: 4. Here the CDR3 DNA reads TGTGCCAGCAGTTTAGGGGGGGGTGGCTACGAGCAGTACTTC. Translated, it gives CASSLGGGGYEQYF.

The chain has TRBV18 and TRBJ2-3; maybe TRBD2 (6 bases). The V gene's germline CDR1 is KGHSH and CDR2 LQKENI. Trimming shortened V by 5 bases and J by 5 bases, and 11 bases separated the two germline ends. This CDR3 region has 13 residues. CDR3: CASSSRDLDTQYF. The CDR3 bases are TGTGCCAGCTCATCACGGGACTTAGATACGCAGTATTTT.

The rearrangement uses TRBV2 and TRBJ1-5, with D unclear. The CDR3 covers 11 residues. Looked up from germline, CDR1 is SNHLY and CDR2 is FYNNEI. The V gene lost 8 bases and the J gene lost 5 bases, with 7 bases spanning the gap. The CDR3: CASSYDQPQHF. CDR3 DNA: TGTGCCAGCTCCTACGATCAGCCCCAGCATTTT.

V gene TRBV28 combines with J gene TRBJ2-7; TRBD1 aligns across 10 bases. This CDR3 is 15 amino acids long. V trimming: 3 bases; J trimming: 2 bases; junction bases outside the gene matches: 4. CDR1 and CDR2 from the germline V gene are MDHEN and SYDVKM. In DNA form, the CDR3 reads TGTGCCAGCAGTTTTCGGGGGACAGGGGCCTACGAGCAGTACTTC. It codes for CASSFRGTGAYEQYF.

The chain links TRBV3-1 (or the pseudogene TRBV3-2) to TRBJ1-2; D gene uncertain. The germline V and J ends were trimmed by 4 bases and 4 bases, with 10 bases remaining between them. The CDR3 covers 13 residues. CDR1 is LGHDT and CDR2 is YNNKEL in the germline V gene (reference sequence). CDR3 sequence: CASSPYPFYGYTF. The CDR3 DNA follows: TGTGCCAGCAGCCCATATCCATTCTATGGCTACACCTTC.

J is TRBJ1-3 and V is TRBV18, with D unclear. This CDR3 comprises 16 residues. Germline CDR1 is KGHSH and CDR2 is LQKENI. The germline V and J ends were trimmed by 4 bases and 2 bases, with 15 bases remaining between them. Here the CDR3 reads CASSQTPPVPGNTIYF. As DNA, the CDR3 is TGTGCCAGCTCACAAACGCCCCCCGTCCCTGGAAACACCATATATTTT.

This clone has only one observation. V gene TRBV20-1 combines with J gene TRBJ1-4; no reliable D call. The CDR3 is 15 residues long. V gave up 3 bases and J gave up 8 bases, with 19 bases separating them. From germline, CDR1 is DFQATT and CDR2 SNEGSKA (reference sequence). The chain's CDR3 is CSASPRARYGEKLFF. In nucleotides, the CDR3 is TGCAGTGCTAGTCCCCGTGCTCGCTATGGGGAAAAACTGTTTTTT.

The rearrangement links TRBV9 to TRBJ1-4; 9 nucleotides match TRBD1. V lost 4 bases, J lost 6 bases, and 7 bases stayed unmatched. Germline CDR1 is SGDLS and CDR2 is YYNGEE. The CDR3 length is 15 residues. DNA of the CDR3: TGTGCCAGCAGCCTCATGGGACAGGGCCATGAAAAACTGTTTTTT. This codes for CASSLMGQGHEKLFF. The full variable domain, rest sourced from reference TRBV9 and TRBJ1-4, is DSGVTQTPKHLITATGQRVTLRCSPRSGDLSVYWYQQSLDQGLQFLIQYYNGEERAKGNILERFSAQQFPDLHSELNLSSLELGDSALYFCASSLMGQGHEKLFFGSGTQLSVL.

The genes are TRBV11-2 and TRBJ2-5; no reliable D call. The CDR3 spans 17 residues. Trimming shortened V by 1 base and J by 2 bases, and 17 bases separated the two germline ends. Germline CDR1 reads SGHAT; CDR2 reads FQNNGV. CDR3 residues: CASSLGRVLTIQETQYF. Here the CDR3 DNA reads TGTGCCAGCAGCTTAGGAAGGGTCCTAACAATACAAGAGACCCAGTACTTC.

This clone has just one count. The rearrangement joins TRBV6-5 to TRBJ2-7; 9 bases are shared with TRBD1. The germline V gene has CDR1 MNHEY and CDR2 SVGAGI. The CDR3 runs to 15 residues. Trimming removed 2 bases from V and 3 bases from J; junction bases left unmatched: 5. Here the CDR3 reads CASSYVGQGYYEQYF. In DNA form, the CDR3 reads TGTGCCAGCAGTTACGTAGGACAGGGGTACTACGAGCAGTACTTC.